This is a list of T cell receptor beta chains from one sample in a study of T cell responses to AZD1222 COVID-19 vaccine. Only in-frame clones appear in the TCRdb table, and some are missing; sequencing was by immunoSEQ multiplex PCR. The sample consists of fewer than 150,000 clones, 80% to 95% of them appearing once. The sample was peripheral blood, taken 28 days after the second AZD1222 dose. The receptors come from an adult who received the AZD1222 COVID-19 vaccine. The conserved cysteine and the conserved F or W are not part of the CDR3 here. Each record gives: V gene, clone size, J gene, CDR3 protein. The listing skips clone size in some rows; elsewhere it reads once, few, many or a size class.

TRBV3-1/TRBV3-2	-	TRBJ2-3	ASSQALAGVDTQY
TRBV7-9	once	TRBJ2-3	ASSLGTGGADTQY
TRBV5-4	-	TRBJ2-7	ASSFDAYEQY
TRBV6-5	-	TRBJ1-1	ASFNVMNTEAF
TRBV11-2	-	TRBJ2-1	ASSLDRGTYNEQF
TRBV11-2	-	TRBJ2-1	ASSLGGRGNEQF
TRBV4-1	-	TRBJ2-2	ASSQEGANTGELF
TRBV6-5	-	TRBJ1-1	ASSRGQSTEAF
TRBV3-1/TRBV3-2	-	TRBJ2-7	ASSPRLGTTFSGRGYEQY
TRBV2	-	TRBJ1-4	ASSQGQTNEKLF
TRBV18	few	TRBJ2-3	ASSPLAPISTDTQY
TRBV6-5	-	TRBJ1-5	ASSRSLVEGPQH
TRBV5-1	-	TRBJ1-1	ASSRTGENTEAF
TRBV7-9	-	TRBJ2-1	ASSLTGSSYNEQF
TRBV28	-	TRBJ2-1	ASSQTGLAGVGEQF
TRBV27	-	TRBJ1-5	ASSSYRGGSNQPQH
TRBV28	-	TRBJ1-5	ASSFQGGNQPQH
TRBV7-2	-	TRBJ1-5	ASSDGTNSNQPQH
TRBV6-5	-	TRBJ2-7	ASSYKAGPYEQY
TRBV6-1	-	TRBJ2-7	ASSDHRDMSYEQY
TRBV27	-	TRBJ1-1	ASSPDIRRTEAF
TRBV3-1/TRBV3-2	-	TRBJ2-3	ASSQGTSGRSTDTQY
TRBV19	-	TRBJ1-1	ASSYRGMNTEAF
TRBV7-2	once	TRBJ2-5	ASSSNEGVQETQY
TRBV7-9	-	TRBJ1-2	ASSLLPLGGESYGYT